What follows describes a single T cell receptor (beta chain). The data are from a study of T cell changes during pregnancy in multiple sclerosis. The protocol was immunoSEQ multiplex PCR, while the TCRdb copy is restricted to in-frame clones and leaves out a portion. The sample contains about 72,000 clones, 90% to 95% of which appear only once. The CDR3 contains 12 residues. Germline CDR1 is GTSNPN and CDR2 is SVGIG (reference sequence). V shed 2 bases and J shed 8 bases, with 12 bases lying between them. The sample here was peripheral blood, taken in the first trimester of pregnancy. The TCR sequence derives from a female donor in good health, enrolled as a control in a pregnancy study. The chain employs TRBV30 and TRBJ1-1; no reliable D call. In DNA, the CDR3 is TGTGCCTGGAGTTATCCCGGGGAGGAAGCTTTCTTT. This translates into CAWSYPGEEAFF.